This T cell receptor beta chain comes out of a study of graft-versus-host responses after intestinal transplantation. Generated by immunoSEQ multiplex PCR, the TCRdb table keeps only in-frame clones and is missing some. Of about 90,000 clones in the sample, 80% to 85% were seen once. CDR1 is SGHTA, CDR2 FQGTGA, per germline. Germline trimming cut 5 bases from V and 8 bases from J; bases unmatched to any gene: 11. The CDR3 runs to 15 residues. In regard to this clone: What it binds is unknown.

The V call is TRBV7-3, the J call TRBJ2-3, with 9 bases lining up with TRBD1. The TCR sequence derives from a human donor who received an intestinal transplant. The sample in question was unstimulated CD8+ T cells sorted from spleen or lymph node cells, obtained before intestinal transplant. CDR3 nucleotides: TGTGCCAGCAGCCCTTACGGGACAGGGAGAGGTACGCAGTATTTT. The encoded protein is CASSPYGTGRGTQYF.